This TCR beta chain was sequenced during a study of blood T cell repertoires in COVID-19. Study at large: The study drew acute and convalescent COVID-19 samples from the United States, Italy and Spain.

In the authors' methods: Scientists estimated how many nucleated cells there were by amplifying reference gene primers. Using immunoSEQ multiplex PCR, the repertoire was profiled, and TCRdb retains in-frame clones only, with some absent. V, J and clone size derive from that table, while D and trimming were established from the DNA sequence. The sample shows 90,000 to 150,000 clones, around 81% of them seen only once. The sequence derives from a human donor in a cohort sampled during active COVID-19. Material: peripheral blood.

The CDR3 bases are TGTGCCAGCAGCCCCAGATCCGGGGGCCACGGAGCGGGAGGGTTCTACGAGCAGTACTTC. It encodes CASSPRSGGHGAGGFYEQYF. The V gene is TRBV6-6, the J gene TRBJ2-7, with 10 bases identical to TRBD2. The length of the CDR3 is 20 residues. Germline values: CDR1 MNHNY, CDR2 SVGAGI (reference sequence). J lost 3 bases, V lost 6 bases, and 23 bases had no gene match.